Included here is one T cell receptor (beta chain) sequence, with context. The record originates from a study of T-cell memory formation after mild COVID-19. TCRdb passed the 5' RACE reads through MiXCR, listing each CDR3 protein once. This repertoire shows around 250,000 distinct CDR3 sequences, 9.4% found once; its top ten account for roughly a fifth. The CDR3 runs to 11 residues. The germline V gene encodes CDR1 MNHEY and CDR2 SVGAGI. V was shortened by 10 bases and J by 4 bases, with 10 bases between the two germline ends. The sequencing sample was made of PBMCs or a T cell subset sorted from them (not recorded which). The chain employs TRBV6-5 and TRBJ1-2, with D possibly TRBD1 on 6 matching bases. The clonotype comes from a man aged 18 to 35 who had mild COVID-19 (a few samples of this study predate the infection). Cell type and time point are not known. CDR3 in amino acids: CATEGGYGYTF. The CDR3 DNA reads TGTGCCACCGAAGGGGGCTATGGCTACACCTTC.